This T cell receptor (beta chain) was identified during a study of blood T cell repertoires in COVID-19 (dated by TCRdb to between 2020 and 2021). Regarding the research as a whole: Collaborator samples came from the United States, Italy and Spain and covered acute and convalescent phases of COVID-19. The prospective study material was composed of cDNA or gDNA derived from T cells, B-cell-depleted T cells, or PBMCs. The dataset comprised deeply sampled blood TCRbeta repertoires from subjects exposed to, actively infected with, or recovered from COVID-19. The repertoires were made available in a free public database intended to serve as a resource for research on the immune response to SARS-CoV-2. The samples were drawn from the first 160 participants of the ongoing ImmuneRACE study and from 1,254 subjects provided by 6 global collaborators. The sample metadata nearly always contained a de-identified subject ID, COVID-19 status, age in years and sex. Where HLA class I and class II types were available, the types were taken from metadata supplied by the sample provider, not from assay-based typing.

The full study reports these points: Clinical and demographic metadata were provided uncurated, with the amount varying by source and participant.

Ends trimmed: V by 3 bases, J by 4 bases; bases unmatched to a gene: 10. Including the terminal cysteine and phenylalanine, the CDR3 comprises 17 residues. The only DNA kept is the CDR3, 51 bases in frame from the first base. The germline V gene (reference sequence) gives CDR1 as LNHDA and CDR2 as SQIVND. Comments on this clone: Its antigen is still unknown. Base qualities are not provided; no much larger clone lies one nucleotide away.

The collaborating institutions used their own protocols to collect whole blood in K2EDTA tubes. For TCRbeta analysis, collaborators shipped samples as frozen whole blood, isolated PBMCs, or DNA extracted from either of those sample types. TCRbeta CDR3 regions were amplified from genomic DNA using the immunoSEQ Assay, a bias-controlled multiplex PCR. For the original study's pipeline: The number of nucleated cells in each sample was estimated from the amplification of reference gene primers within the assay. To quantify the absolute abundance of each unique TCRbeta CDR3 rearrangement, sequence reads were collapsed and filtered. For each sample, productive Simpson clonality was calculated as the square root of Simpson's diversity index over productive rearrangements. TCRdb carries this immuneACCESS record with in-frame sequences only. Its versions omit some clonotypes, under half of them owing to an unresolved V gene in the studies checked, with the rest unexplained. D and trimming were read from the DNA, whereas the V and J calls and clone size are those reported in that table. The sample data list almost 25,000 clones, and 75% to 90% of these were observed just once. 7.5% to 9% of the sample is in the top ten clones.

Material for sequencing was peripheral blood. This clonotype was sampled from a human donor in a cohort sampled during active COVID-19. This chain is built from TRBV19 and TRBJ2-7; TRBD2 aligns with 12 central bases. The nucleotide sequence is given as TGTGCCAGTAGTATTAGGCCTAGCGGGAGGGTCGTGTACGAGCAGTACTTC. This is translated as CASSIRPSGRVVYEQYF.